The source of this T cell receptor (beta chain) is a study of blood T cell repertoires in COVID-19 (dated by TCRdb to about 2020). Background for the entire study: ImmuneRACE Cohort 3 recovered participants were defined by two consecutive negative NP/OP PCR tests, healthcare professional clearance, or symptom resolution. Subjects who had been exposed to COVID-19, were actively infected with it, or had recovered from it provided the deeply sampled blood TCRbeta repertoires that made up the dataset. Samples came from the ongoing ImmuneRACE study (first 160 participants) plus 1,254 subjects from 6 global collaborators. The repertoires were released in a freely available public database intended as a resource for research on the immune response to SARS-CoV-2. The sample metadata nearly always contained a de-identified subject ID, COVID-19 status, age in years and sex. Where HLA class I and class II types were available, the types were taken from metadata supplied by the sample provider, not from assay-based typing. The prospective study material was composed of cDNA or gDNA derived from T cells, B-cell-depleted T cells, or PBMCs. Samples from collaborators originated in the United States, Italy and Spain and spanned both the acute and convalescent phases of COVID-19.

Broader findings and caveats from the paper: The amount of clinical and demographic metadata varied by source and participant and was provided uncurated.

Details on this clone: This clone's antigen is unknown. The input lacks base qualities; no much larger clone sits a single base away.

TCRbeta CDR3 regions were amplified from genomic DNA by means of the immunoSEQ Assay, a bias-controlled multiplex PCR. In the source study's methods: The number of nucleated cells in each sample was estimated from the amplification of reference gene primers within the assay. Sequence reads were collapsed and filtered to measure the absolute abundance of every unique TCRbeta CDR3 rearrangement. For each sample, productive Simpson clonality was calculated by taking the square root of Simpson's diversity index across productive rearrangements. The immuneACCESS repertoire file appears here via TCRdb, limited to in-frame rearrangements. These files lack a portion of the clones; in checked studies, under half of the deficit traces to unresolved V genes, and the cause of the others is not known. That table is the source of V, J and clone size, and D and trimming were worked out from the DNA. The sample table shows a few hundred thousand clones, and about 90% are seen once. The biggest ten clones account for approximately 3.3% of the sample.

In the prospective study, participants were about 18 to 90 years old, resided in around 25 geographic areas of the United States, and were enrolled through a virtual design. In the prospective study, participants were assigned to cohorts based on the clinical history participants reported in a screening survey and a study questionnaire. In the prospective study, mobile phlebotomists collected whole blood, serum and a nasopharyngeal or oropharyngeal swab from each participant. Participants in the prospective study had the option to provide additional blood draws and questionnaires over a roughly 2-month period. Prospective study blood samples were shipped either frozen or at room temperature before DNA extraction. CDR1 and CDR2 (SGHTA, FQGNSA) derive from the germline V gene. From the cysteine up to the phenylalanine, the CDR3 has a length of 15 residues. The DNA shown is the 45-base CDR3, in frame from base 1. V has 5 bases trimmed and J has 9 bases trimmed; junction bases matching no gene number 10.

The specimen was PBMCs or T cells enriched from blood (not recorded which). The receptor was derived from a woman in her fifties or sixties in a cohort exposed to, infected with or recovered from COVID-19 (not recorded which). The rearranged segments are TRBV7-2 and TRBJ1-6, and 7 junctional nucleotides match TRBD1. The DNA is TGTGCCAGCAGCGCTCGCAGGGGGTTGGGTTCACCCCTCCACTTT. Its translation is CASSARRGLGSPLHF.